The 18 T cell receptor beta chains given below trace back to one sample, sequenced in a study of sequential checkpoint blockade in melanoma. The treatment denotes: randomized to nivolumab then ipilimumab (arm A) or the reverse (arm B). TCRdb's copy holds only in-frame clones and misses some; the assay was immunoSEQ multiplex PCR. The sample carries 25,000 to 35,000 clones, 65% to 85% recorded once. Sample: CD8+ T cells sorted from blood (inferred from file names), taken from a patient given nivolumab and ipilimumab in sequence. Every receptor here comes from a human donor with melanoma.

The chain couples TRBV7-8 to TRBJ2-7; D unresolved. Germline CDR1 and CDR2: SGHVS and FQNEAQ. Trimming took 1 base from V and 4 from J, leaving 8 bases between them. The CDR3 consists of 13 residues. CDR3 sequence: CASSLVSGYEQYF. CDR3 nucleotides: TGTGCCAGCAGCTTAGTTTCGGGTTACGAGCAGTACTTC.

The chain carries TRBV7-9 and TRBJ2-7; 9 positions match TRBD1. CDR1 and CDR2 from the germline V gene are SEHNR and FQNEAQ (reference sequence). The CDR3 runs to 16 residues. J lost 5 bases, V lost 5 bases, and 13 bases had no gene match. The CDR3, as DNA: TGTGCCAGCAGCCAAGAGGGGGAGACAGGGGGTGACGAGCAGTACTTC. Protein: CASSQEGETGGDEQYF. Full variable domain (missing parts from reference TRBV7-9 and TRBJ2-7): DTGVSQNPRHKITKRGQNVTFRCDPISEHNRLYWYRQTLGQGPEFLTYFQNEAQLEKSRLLSDRFSAERPKGSFSTLEIQRTEQGDSAMYLCASSQEGETGGDEQYFGPGTRLTVT.

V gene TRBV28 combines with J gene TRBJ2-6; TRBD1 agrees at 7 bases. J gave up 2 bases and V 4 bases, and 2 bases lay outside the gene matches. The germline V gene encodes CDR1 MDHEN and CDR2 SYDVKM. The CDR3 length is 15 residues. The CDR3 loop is CASSYTGAGANVLTF. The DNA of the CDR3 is TGTGCCAGCAGTTACACAGGGGCTGGGGCCAACGTCCTGACTTTC.

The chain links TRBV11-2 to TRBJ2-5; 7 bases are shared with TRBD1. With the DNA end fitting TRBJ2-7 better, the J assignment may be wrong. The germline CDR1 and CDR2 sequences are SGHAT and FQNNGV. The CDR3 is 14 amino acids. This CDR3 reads CASSFTGTAYEQYF. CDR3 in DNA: TGTGCCAGCAGCTTCACCGGGACAGCATACGAGCAGTACTTC.

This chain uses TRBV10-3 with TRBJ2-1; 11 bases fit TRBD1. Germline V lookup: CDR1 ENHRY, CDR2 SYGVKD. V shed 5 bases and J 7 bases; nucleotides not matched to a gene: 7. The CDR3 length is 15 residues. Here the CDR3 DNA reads TGTGCCATCAGTAAAGGACAGGGGGCAGAAAATGAGCAGTTCTTC. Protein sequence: CAISKGQGAENEQFF.

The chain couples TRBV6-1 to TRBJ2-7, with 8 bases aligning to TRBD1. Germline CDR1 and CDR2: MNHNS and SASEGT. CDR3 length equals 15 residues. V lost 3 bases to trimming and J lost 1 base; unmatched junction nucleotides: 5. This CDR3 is CASSDWTGKSYEQYF. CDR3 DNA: TGTGCCAGCAGTGATTGGACAGGGAAGTCCTACGAGCAGTACTTC.

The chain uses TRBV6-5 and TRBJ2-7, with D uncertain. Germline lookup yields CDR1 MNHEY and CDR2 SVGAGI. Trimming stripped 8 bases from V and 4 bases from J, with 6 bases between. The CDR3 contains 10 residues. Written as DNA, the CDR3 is TGTGCCAGCCTTTTTTACGAGCAGTACTTC. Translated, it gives CASLFYEQYF.

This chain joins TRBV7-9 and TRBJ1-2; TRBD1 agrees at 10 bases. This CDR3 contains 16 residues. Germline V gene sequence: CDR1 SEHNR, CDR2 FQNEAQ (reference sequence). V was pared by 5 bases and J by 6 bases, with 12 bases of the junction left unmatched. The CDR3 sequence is CASSVWGGQGMDGYTF. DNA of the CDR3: TGTGCCAGCAGCGTGTGGGGGGGACAGGGGATGGATGGCTACACCTTC.

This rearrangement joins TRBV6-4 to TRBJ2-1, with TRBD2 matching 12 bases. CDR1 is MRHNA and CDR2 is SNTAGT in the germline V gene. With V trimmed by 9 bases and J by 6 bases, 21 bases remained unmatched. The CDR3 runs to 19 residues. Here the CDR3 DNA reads TGTGCCAGTTATGGATCGACTAGCGGGGGCGCCTTCTTCTCCAATGAGCAGTTCTTC. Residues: CASYGSTSGGAFFSNEQFF.

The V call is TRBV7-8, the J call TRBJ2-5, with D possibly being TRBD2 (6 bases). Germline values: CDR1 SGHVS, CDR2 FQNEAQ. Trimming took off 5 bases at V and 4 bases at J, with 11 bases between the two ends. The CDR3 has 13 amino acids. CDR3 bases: TGTGCCAGCAGCCCTTGGAGGGCAGAGACCCAGTACTTC. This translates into CASSPWRAETQYF.

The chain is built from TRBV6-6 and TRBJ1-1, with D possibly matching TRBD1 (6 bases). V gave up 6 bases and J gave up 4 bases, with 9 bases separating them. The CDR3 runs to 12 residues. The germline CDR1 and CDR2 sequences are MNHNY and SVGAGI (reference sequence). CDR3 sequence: CASSKGGTEAFF. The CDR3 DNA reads TGTGCCAGCAGCAAAGGGGGCACTGAAGCTTTCTTT.

CDR3 DNA sequence: TGTGCCAGCAGCTTCCGGGACAGGGGACGAGAGACCCAGTACTTC. It is translated as CASSFRDRGRETQYF. The chain combines TRBV9 with TRBJ2-5, with 10 bases identical to TRBD1. Trimming cost V 4 bases and J 4 bases; bases outside gene matches: 7. CDR1 SGDLS and CDR2 YYNGEE come from the germline V gene. This CDR3 is 15 amino acids long.

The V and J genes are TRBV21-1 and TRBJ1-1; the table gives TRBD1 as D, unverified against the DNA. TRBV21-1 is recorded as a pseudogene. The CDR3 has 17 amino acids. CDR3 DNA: TGTGCCAGCAGCAAGGATGGAGACAGGGGGCAAGACACTGAAGCTTTCTTT. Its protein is CASSKDGDRGQDTEAFF.

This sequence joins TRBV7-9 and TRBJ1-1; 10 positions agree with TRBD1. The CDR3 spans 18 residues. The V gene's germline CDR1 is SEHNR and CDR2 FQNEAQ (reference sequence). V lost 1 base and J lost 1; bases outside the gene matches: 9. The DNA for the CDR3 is TGTGCCAGCAGCTTAGGGTCCGGGACAGGGGCGAAGAACACTGAAGCTTTCTTT. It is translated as CASSLGSGTGAKNTEAFF.

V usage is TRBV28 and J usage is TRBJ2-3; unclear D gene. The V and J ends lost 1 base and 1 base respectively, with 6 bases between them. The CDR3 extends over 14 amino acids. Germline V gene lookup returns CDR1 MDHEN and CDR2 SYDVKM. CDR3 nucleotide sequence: TGTGCCAGCAGTTTATCGAGCGGCACAGATACGCAGTATTTT. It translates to CASSLSSGTDTQYF.

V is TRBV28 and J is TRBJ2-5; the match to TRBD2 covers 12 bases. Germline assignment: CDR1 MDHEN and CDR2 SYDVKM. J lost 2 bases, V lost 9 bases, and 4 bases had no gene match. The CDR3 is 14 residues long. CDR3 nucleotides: TGTGCCAGTGGGACTAGCGGGTCTCAAGAGACCCAGTACTTC. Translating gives CASGTSGSQETQYF.

The CDR3 DNA sequence: TGTGCCAGCAGTTTTCAGAAGACGACAGGCCGCTCCTACGAGCAGTACTTC. Translation: CASSFQKTTGRSYEQYF. V usage is TRBV28 and J usage is TRBJ2-7, with a weak D call TRBD1 (6 bases). This CDR3 comprises 17 residues. Trimming took off 3 bases at V and 0 bases at J, with 18 bases between the two ends. CDR1 and CDR2 (germline): MDHEN, SYDVKM.

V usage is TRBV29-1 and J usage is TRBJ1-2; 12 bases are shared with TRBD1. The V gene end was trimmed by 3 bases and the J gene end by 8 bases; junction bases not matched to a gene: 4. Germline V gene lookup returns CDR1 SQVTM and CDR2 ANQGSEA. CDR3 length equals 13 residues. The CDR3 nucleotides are TGCAGCGTTGAGGGACAGGGGGCGCGAGGCTACACCTTC. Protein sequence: CSVEGQGARGYTF.